These 7 T cell receptor beta chains were sequenced from one sample in a study of radiation and T cells in renal cell carcinoma. Sequenced by immunoSEQ multiplex PCR; TCRdb stores in-frame clones only, minus some. This table holds about 90,000 clones, around 84% found once. The time point here: blood 4 weeks post-SBRT, at nephrectomy. The treatment here: 15 Gy SBRT to primary tumor, nephrectomy 4 weeks later. Sequencing was performed on blood, taken from a patient whose treatment included radiotherapy and nephrectomy. These receptors were taken from a man in his 60s with renal cell carcinoma.

The chain uses TRBV7-6 and TRBJ2-1; 9 nucleotides match TRBD1. Germline assignment: CDR1 SGHVS and CDR2 FNYEAQ. Unmatched junction bases numbered 14, after V lost 5 bases and J lost 0 bases. The CDR3 runs to 19 residues. The CDR3 region is CASSPLPGQGISSYNEQFF. The CDR3 nucleotides are TGTGCCAGCAGCCCACTCCCGGGACAGGGAATTAGCTCCTACAATGAGCAGTTCTTC.

This clone appeared a single time. The chain uses TRBV7-2 and TRBJ2-7; the D is unclear. Per germline, CDR1 SGHTA and CDR2 FQGNSA. This CDR3 has 14 amino acids. The V end was cut by 1 base, the J end by 0 bases, with 7 bases between. CDR3 DNA: TGTGCCAGCAGCTTAGACCACTCCTCCTACGAGCAGTACTTC. Protein: CASSLDHSSYEQYF.

This clone was detected only a few times. The chain is built from TRBV5-1 and TRBJ2-1; the D is unclear. The CDR3 consists of 14 residues. Between the trimmed V and J ends, which lost 0 bases and 6 bases, there was a span of 10 bases. CDR1 SGHRS and CDR2 YFSETQ come from the germline V gene. The CDR3 loop is CASSLGQIANEQFF. DNA of the CDR3: TGCGCCAGCAGCTTGGGCCAGATCGCCAATGAGCAGTTCTTC.

The genes are TRBV7-9 and TRBJ2-1; D remains ambiguous. The CDR3 is made up of 14 amino acids. Germline CDR1 reads SEHNR; CDR2 reads FQNEAQ (reference sequence). V was trimmed by 1 base and J by 0 bases, leaving 4 bases between them. The CDR3, as DNA: TGTGCCAGCAGCTTAGAGGGCTCCTACAATGAGCAGTTCTTC. This encodes CASSLEGSYNEQFF.

The CDR3 region is CASSTGSDRRYGYTF. CDR3 in DNA: TGTGCCAGCAGCACGGGTTCCGACAGGAGGTATGGCTACACCTTC. The rearrangement links TRBV5-5 to TRBJ1-2; D may be TRBD1 (6 bases). Germline V gives CDR1 SGHKS, CDR2 YYEKEE (reference sequence). V was shortened by 4 bases and J by 5 bases, with 18 bases between the two germline ends. The CDR3 loop spans 15 amino acids.

V gene TRBV5-4 combines with J gene TRBJ2-3, with TRBD1 matching 11 bases. The CDR3 loop spans 16 amino acids. Germline CDR1 reads SGHNT; CDR2 reads YYREEE (reference sequence). After removal of 5 bases from V and 9 bases from J, the junction contained 14 bases not matched to a gene. The CDR3 coding sequence is TGTGCCAGCAGAGGTGGGACAGGGGGTCCGGGGATAACGCAGTATTTT. Translating it yields CASRGGTGGPGITQYF.

The chain joins TRBV6-1 to TRBJ1-2; tentative D call: TRBD1 (5 bases). V lost 5 bases and J 4 bases, leaving 17 bases between the germline ends. The CDR3 sequence is 15 residues long. Germline V gives CDR1 MNHNS, CDR2 SASEGT. As DNA, the CDR3 is TGTGCCAGCAGTCTTCCGGGGCCTTCGGGCTATGGCTACACCTTC. The encoded protein is CASSLPGPSGYGYTF.